This T cell receptor beta chain was identified during a study of blood T cell repertoires in COVID-19. The CDR3 totals 15 residues. Trimming took off 2 bases at V and 0 bases at J, with 10 bases between the two ends. CDR1 is SEHNR, CDR2 FQNEAQ, per germline (reference sequence). Method: immunoSEQ multiplex PCR; TCRdb's copy keeps in-frame clones and lacks some. The table shows fewer than 300,000 clones, with 75% to 90% occurring only once. In terms of age and location, participants ranged from about 18 to 89 years and lived in about two dozen US areas. Cohorts were determined from participant-reported clinical history. Cohort 3 donors were reported recovered after two negative PCRs, clearance, or symptom resolution.

The sequencing input was PBMCs or T cells enriched from blood (not recorded which). This chain joins TRBV7-9 and TRBJ1-1; D gene unclear. This TCR came from a woman aged 45-60 years who had recovered from COVID-19. CDR3 sequence reads: CASSLLGVMNTEAFF. The CDR3 DNA follows: TGTGCCAGCAGCTTACTAGGAGTCATGAACACTGAAGCTTTCTTT.